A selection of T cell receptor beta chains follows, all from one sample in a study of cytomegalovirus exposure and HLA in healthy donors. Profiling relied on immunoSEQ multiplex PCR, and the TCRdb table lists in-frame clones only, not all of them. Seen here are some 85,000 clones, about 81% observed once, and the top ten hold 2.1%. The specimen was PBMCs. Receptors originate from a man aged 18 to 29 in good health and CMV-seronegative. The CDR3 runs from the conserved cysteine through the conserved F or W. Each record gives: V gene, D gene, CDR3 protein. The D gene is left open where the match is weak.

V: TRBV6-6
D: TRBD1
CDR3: CASRIQGAGNSPLHF

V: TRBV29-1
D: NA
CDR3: CSAAGTGSSYEQYF

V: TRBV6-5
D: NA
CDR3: CASRYGAGRAPSPLHF

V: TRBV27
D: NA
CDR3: CASSSSRDTTYGYTF

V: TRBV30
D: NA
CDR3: CAWSGGGRDGYTF

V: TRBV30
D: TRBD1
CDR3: CAWGRDRPYGYTF

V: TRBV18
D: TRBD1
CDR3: CASSPDGQVRDGYTF

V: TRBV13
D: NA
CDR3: CASSLGGGGRGYTF

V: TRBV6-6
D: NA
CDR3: CASSTTGYEQYF

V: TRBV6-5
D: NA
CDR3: CASSPTGQTDTEAFF

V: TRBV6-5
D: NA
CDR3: CASSYTTGSYNSPLHF

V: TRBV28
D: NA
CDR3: CASSFGQLNEKLFF

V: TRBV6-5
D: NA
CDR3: CASSRNRVQETQYF

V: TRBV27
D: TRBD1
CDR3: CASSWRQGQEEKLFF

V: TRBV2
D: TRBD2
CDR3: CASRFGTSGRSSYEQYF

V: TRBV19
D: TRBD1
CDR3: CASSIDRDRPRFF

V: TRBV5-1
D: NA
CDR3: CASSLDGPPITYEQYF

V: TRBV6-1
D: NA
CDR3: CASSEDIAFYEQYF

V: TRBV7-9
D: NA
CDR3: CASSLQGVVGRQFF

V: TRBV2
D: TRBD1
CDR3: CASRMGQGGQPQHF

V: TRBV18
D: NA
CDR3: CASSTTPPINEKLFF

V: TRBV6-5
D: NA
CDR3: CASSPLDSAQETQYF

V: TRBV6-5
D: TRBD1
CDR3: CASSRGNEQYF

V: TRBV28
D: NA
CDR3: CASSLGQGFQPQHF

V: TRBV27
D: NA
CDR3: CASRSLRGMGEQYF

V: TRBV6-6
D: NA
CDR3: CASRTRGKGDEQFF

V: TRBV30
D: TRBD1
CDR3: CAWSPLPGQVWRAFF

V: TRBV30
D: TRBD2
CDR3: CAWSVRRLAGTGELFF

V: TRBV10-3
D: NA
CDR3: CAISESGRPEAFF

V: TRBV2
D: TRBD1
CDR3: CASRGEQGAFNEQFF